Shown below are 26 T cell receptor beta chains from a single sample sequenced in a study of early T cells in non-severe SARS-CoV-2 infection. One entry per CDR3 protein results from TCRdb running MiXCR on the 5' RACE reads. The sample has 65,000 to 75,000 distinct CDR3 sequences, about 9.9% seen once. The sequencing input was whole blood. The receptors were sampled from an adult who was a healthcare worker with PCR-confirmed SARS-CoV-2 infection or an uninfected control (not recorded which).

The chain combines TRBV28 with TRBJ2-5; tentatively, D is TRBD2 (6 bases). Trimming pared 2 bases from V and 5 bases from J, leaving 9 bases between. This CDR3 contains 13 residues. Germline assignment: CDR1 MDHEN and CDR2 SYDVKM. CDR3 region: CASSLRGRETQYF. CDR3 nucleotides: TGTGCCAGCAGTTTAAGAGGGAGGGAGACCCAGTACTTC.

The sample holds many counts of this clonotype. The rearrangement uses TRBV29-1 and TRBJ2-1; 7 positions match TRBD1. Trimming took 6 bases from V and 4 from J; bases not matched to a gene: 12. Germline lookup yields CDR1 SQVTM and CDR2 ANQGSEA. The CDR3 is 15 amino acids. CDR3 amino acids: CSVTWTGGRYNEQFF. As DNA, the CDR3 is TGCAGCGTGACGTGGACAGGAGGAAGGTACAATGAGCAGTTCTTC.

This clonotype occurred a few times. This sequence joins TRBV3-1 and TRBJ2-7, with D maybe TRBD1 (6 bases). From germline, CDR1 is LGHDT and CDR2 YNNKEL (reference sequence). The CDR3 runs to 15 residues. V was clipped by 4 bases and J by 1 base, with 14 bases between them. This chain's CDR3 is CASSLGQYLSYEQYF. The CDR3 DNA sequence: TGTGCCAGCAGCCTCGGACAGTACCTTTCCTACGAGCAGTACTTC.

V is TRBV29-1 and J is TRBJ2-3; D tentatively fits TRBD1 or TRBD2 (5 bases each). Trimming pared 7 bases from V and 0 bases from J, leaving 11 bases between. Per germline, CDR1 SQVTM and CDR2 ANQGSEA. This CDR3 has 13 amino acids. DNA of the CDR3: TGCAGCGCCCTCCGGGACAGCACAGATACGCAGTATTTT. Translated, it gives CSALRDSTDTQYF.

Many counts were recorded for this clonotype. The chain carries TRBV7-6 and TRBJ2-1, with 8 bases lining up with TRBD2. Germline values: CDR1 SGHVS, CDR2 FNYEAQ. J lost 4 bases, V lost 1 base, and 3 bases had no gene match. The CDR3 spans 15 residues. CDR3 nucleotides: TGTGCCAGCAGCTTAGTCAGCGGGGGTTACAATGAGCAGTTCTTC. Its translation is CASSLVSGGYNEQFF.

This clonotype appeared many times. The J gene is TRBJ1-1, the V gene TRBV29-1; tentatively, D is TRBD1 (5 bases). Trimming pared 4 bases from V and 3 bases from J, leaving 15 bases between. CDR1 is SQVTM and CDR2 is ANQGSEA in the germline V gene. There are 14 residues in the CDR3. CDR3 protein: CSVVSRQSYTEAFF. CDR3 coding DNA: TGCAGCGTTGTCTCTAGACAGAGCTACACTGAAGCTTTCTTT.

This clonotype was found many times. This sequence joins TRBV6-5 and TRBJ2-6; weak D call: TRBD1 (8 bases). V lost 4 bases and J 0 bases, leaving 22 bases between the germline ends. CDR1 MNHEY and CDR2 SVGAGI come from the germline V gene. CDR3 length: 20 residues. CDR3 sequence reads: CASSLGQGGMLSSGANVLTF. DNA of the CDR3: TGTGCCAGCAGTTTAGGACAGGGAGGGATGCTTAGCTCTGGGGCCAACGTCCTGACTTTC.

The V call is TRBV27, the J call TRBJ2-1; 7 positions match TRBD1. CDR1 and CDR2 (germline): MNHEY, SMNVEV (reference sequence). CDR3 length: 14 amino acids. V gave up 3 bases and J gave up 4 bases; unmatched junction bases: 3. CDR3 nucleotides: TGTGCCAGCAGTTTTATGGACAGGTACAATGAGCAGTTCTTC. The encoded protein is CASSFMDRYNEQFF.

CDR3 protein: CASSVRLAGGSDTQYF. CDR3 nucleotides: TGTGCCAGCAGCGTTAGACTAGCGGGAGGATCAGATACGCAGTATTTT. The rearrangement uses TRBV11-3 and TRBJ2-3, with 13 nucleotides matching TRBD2. Germline V gene lookup returns CDR1 SGHNT and CDR2 YENEEA. CDR3 size: 16 residues. Trimming took 5 bases from V and 4 from J; bases not matched to a gene: 6.

The sample holds a few counts of this clonotype. The chain employs TRBV19 and TRBJ2-1; 9 positions agree with TRBD2. The V gene end was trimmed by 3 bases and the J gene end by 7 bases; junction bases not matched to a gene: 4. This CDR3 has 14 residues. Per the germline V gene, CDR1 is LNHDA and CDR2 is SQIVND (reference sequence). The CDR3 sequence is CASSISGRGNEQFF. DNA of the CDR3: TGTGCCAGTAGTATTAGCGGGAGAGGGAATGAGCAGTTCTTC.

This clonotype turned up a few times. The chain carries TRBV18 and TRBJ1-5, with 7 bases fitting TRBD1. The CDR3 is made up of 15 amino acids. Germline assignment: CDR1 KGHSH and CDR2 LQKENI. Unmatched junction bases numbered 8, after V lost 5 bases and J lost 4 bases. Here the CDR3 reads CASSTGQLPNQPQHF. As DNA, the CDR3 is TGTGCCAGCTCAACGGGACAGCTACCGAATCAGCCCCAGCATTTT.

In its sample, this clonotype was seen many times. The chain has TRBV10-3 and TRBJ2-6; D is possibly TRBD2 (5 bases). CDR3 length: 16 residues. V lost 10 bases and J lost 3, with 19 bases in between. The germline CDR1 and CDR2 sequences are ENHRY and SYGVKD. The CDR3 region has the DNA TGTGCCACCAGCCCGCCGTCCGGGGTTGGGGCCAACGTCCTGACTTTC. It encodes CATSPPSGVGANVLTF.

This clonotype was found many times. V gene TRBV11-2 combines with J gene TRBJ2-2, with no clear D. The CDR3 loop spans 15 amino acids. Germline CDR1 is SGHAT and CDR2 is FQNNGV. Trimming stripped 5 bases from V and 1 base from J, with 11 bases between. CDR3 loop: CASSPGPLNTGELFF. CDR3 nucleotides: TGTGCCAGCAGCCCAGGACCATTGAACACCGGGGAGCTGTTTTTT.

V usage is TRBV29-1 and J usage is TRBJ2-3; 7 bases are a match to TRBD1. Per the germline V gene, CDR1 is SQVTM and CDR2 is ANQGSEA. There are 14 residues in the CDR3. Trimming removed 5 bases from V and 6 bases from J; junction bases left unmatched: 11. CDR3 amino acids: CSVQYRGFLDTQYF. CDR3 nucleotides: TGCAGCGTTCAATACAGGGGATTCTTGGATACGCAGTATTTT.

V gene TRBV7-9 combines with J gene TRBJ2-7, with 10 bases fitting TRBD2. The J segment lost 3 bases and the V segment lost 6 bases, leaving 8 bases of the junction unmatched. The CDR3 contains 15 residues. From germline, CDR1 is SEHNR and CDR2 FQNEAQ (reference sequence). CDR3 residues: CASSPTSGDIYEQYF. In nucleotides, the CDR3 is TGTGCCAGCAGTCCAACTAGCGGGGATATCTACGAGCAGTACTTC.

The chain combines TRBV2 with TRBJ2-3, with 7 nucleotides matching TRBD1. Germline CDR1 SNHLY, CDR2 FYNNEI. CDR3 length equals 13 residues. The J segment lost 1 base and the V segment lost 10 bases, leaving 5 bases of the junction unmatched. The CDR3 region is CAIGQAGTDTQYF. The DNA of the CDR3 is TGTGCCATCGGACAGGCCGGCACAGATACGCAGTATTTT.

This clonotype was picked up many times. V usage is TRBV20-1 and J usage is TRBJ2-5; no clear D gene. The CDR3 sequence is 10 residues long. V was clipped by 2 bases and J by 5 bases, with 3 bases between them. The V gene's germline CDR1 is DFQATT and CDR2 SNEGSKA (reference sequence). In DNA, the CDR3 is TGCAGTGCTAGACAGGAGACCCAGTACTTC. Protein product: CSARQETQYF.

V gene TRBV9 combines with J gene TRBJ2-7; weak D call: TRBD1 (5 bases). The CDR3 covers 12 residues. Per the germline V gene, CDR1 is SGDLS and CDR2 is YYNGEE. Trimming took off 0 bases at V and 6 bases at J, with 7 bases between the two ends. The CDR3 region is CASSVGQGEQYF. The CDR3 DNA reads TGTGCCAGCAGCGTAGGCCAGGGCGAGCAGTACTTC.

The chain recombines TRBV7-9 with TRBJ2-3, with D maybe TRBD2 (5 bases). From germline, CDR1 is SEHNR and CDR2 FQNEAQ (reference sequence). The CDR3 has 14 residues. Trimming left V 5 bases short and J 4 bases short, with 13 bases between. The CDR3 loop reads CASSPRTLPDTQYF. CDR3 nucleotide sequence: TGTGCCAGCAGCCCTCGGACTCTTCCAGATACGCAGTATTTT. The full variable domain, in which reference TRBV7-9 and TRBJ2-3 provide the parts outside the CDR3, is DTGVSQNPRHKITKRGQNVTFRCDPISEHNRLYWYRQTLGQGPEFLTYFQNEAQLEKSRLLSDRFSAERPKGSFSTLEIQRTEQGDSAMYLCASSPRTLPDTQYFGPGTRLTVL.

The genes are TRBV7-3 and TRBJ2-3, with TRBD2 matching 16 bases. The ends lost 5 bases at V and 2 bases at J; junction bases unmatched: 4. The CDR3 runs to 17 residues. Per the germline V gene, CDR1 is SGHTA and CDR2 is FQGTGA. CDR3 in amino acids: CASSPGTSGRDTDTQYF. The DNA for the CDR3 is TGTGCCAGCAGCCCCGGGACTAGCGGGAGGGACACAGATACGCAGTATTTT.

This clonotype was found a few times. The chain combines TRBV29-1 with TRBJ2-5, with D unclear. In germline, CDR1 is SQVTM, CDR2 ANQGSEA. Trimming took off 4 bases at V and 2 bases at J, with 8 bases between the two ends. The CDR3 length is 12 residues. DNA of the CDR3: TGCAGCGTTGTCGGGCTTCAAGAGACCCAGTACTTC. It is translated as CSVVGLQETQYF. The variable domain in full, completed from reference TRBV29-1 and TRBJ2-5, reads SAVISQKPSRDICQRGTSLTIQCQVDSQVTMMFWYRQQPGQSLTLIATANQGSEATYESGFVIDKFPISRPNLTFSTLTVSNMSPEDSSIYLCSVVGLQETQYFGPGTRLLVL.

There are many counts of this clonotype. J is TRBJ2-3 and V is TRBV20-1, with 7 nucleotides matching TRBD2. The CDR3 loop spans 16 amino acids. Trimming took 3 bases from V and 1 from J; bases not matched to a gene: 10. CDR1 DFQATT and CDR2 SNEGSKA come from the germline V gene (reference sequence). The DNA for the CDR3 is TGCAGTGCTAGGCCTCTAGGGGCGGGGGGCACAGATACGCAGTATTTT. Encoded protein: CSARPLGAGGTDTQYF.

At least ten counts were recorded for this clonotype. This sequence joins TRBV12-5 and TRBJ2-1; D not resolved. This CDR3 is built from 12 residues. V shed 3 bases and J shed 7 bases, with 7 bases lying between them. CDR1 and CDR2 from the germline V gene are LGHNT and FRNRAP. The CDR3 region has the DNA TGTGCTAGTGGTTTAGACCTGAATGAGCAGTTCTTC. Protein: CASGLDLNEQFF.

This clonotype was seen a handful of times. The chain combines TRBV24-1 with TRBJ2-2, with a possible D match to TRBD1 (5 bases). Germline loops: CDR1 KGHDR, CDR2 SFDVKD. The CDR3 runs 14 residues. V dropped 7 bases and J dropped 6 bases, with 14 bases sitting between them. The CDR3 bases are TGTGCCACCAGCCTTGCAGGGTCCGCCGGGGAGCTGTTTTTT. It yields the protein CATSLAGSAGELFF.

This clonotype was detected many times. The chain couples TRBV27 to TRBJ1-5; D gene ambiguous. Between the trimmed V and J ends, which lost 3 bases and 0 bases, there was a span of 9 bases. Germline-derived CDR1 and CDR2 are MNHEY and SMNVEV (reference sequence). This CDR3 contains 15 residues. CDR3 residues: CASSLFSDSNQPQHF. The DNA for the CDR3 is TGTGCCAGCAGTTTGTTTTCAGATAGCAATCAGCCCCAGCATTTT.

This clonotype was seen at least ten times. This chain joins TRBV19 and TRBJ1-5; D is uncertain. V gave up 1 base and J gave up 4 bases, with 14 bases separating them. CDR3 length: 16 amino acids. Germline V CDR1 and CDR2: LNHDA, SQIVND (reference sequence). The CDR3 DNA is TGTGCCAGTAGTATAGTATCGGGGAAATGGAATCAGCCCCAGCATTTT. This sequence encodes CASSIVSGKWNQPQHF. The variable domain in full, with the rest retrieved from reference TRBV19 and TRBJ1-5, is DGGITQSPKYLFRKEGQNVTLSCEQNLNHDAMYWYRQDPGQGLRLIYYSQIVNDFQKGDIAEGYSVSREKKESFPLTVTSAQKNPTAFYLCASSIVSGKWNQPQHFGDGTRLSIL.